What follows are 26 T cell receptor beta chains derived from one specimen sequenced in a study of shared clonotypes between healthy human individuals. The assay was immunoSEQ multiplex PCR, and TCRdb's table has in-frame clones only and misses some. The sample yields about 680,000 clones, around 73% seen once. The sample consisted of memory CD4+ T cells sorted from blood. Stated subset: CD45RA-negative fraction. Source of these receptors: a woman aged 25 to 39 in good health.

V usage is TRBV19 and J usage is TRBJ2-7; TRBD1 agrees at 7 bases. V shed 5 bases, J shed 7 bases, and the junction held 11 bases outside the gene matches. The CDR3 loop spans 14 amino acids. Germline V gives CDR1 LNHDA, CDR2 SQIVND (reference sequence). The CDR3 protein is CASSFKGQSREQYF. CDR3 DNA sequence: TGTGCCAGTAGTTTCAAGGGACAGAGCAGGGAGCAGTACTTC.

The rearrangement uses TRBV27 and TRBJ2-3, with TRBD2 as a possible D gene (5 bases). V was shortened by 5 bases and J by 3 bases, with 18 bases between the two germline ends. Germline V lookup: CDR1 MNHEY, CDR2 SMNVEV (reference sequence). This CDR3 has 16 amino acids. In DNA form, the CDR3 reads TGTGCCAGCAGTACTAATTTGGAGGATGTGACAGATACGCAGTATTTT. Residues: CASSTNLEDVTDTQYF.

The V and J genes are TRBV11-2 and TRBJ2-3; D may be TRBD2 (5 bases). Germline V lookup: CDR1 SGHAT, CDR2 FQNNGV. The CDR3 is made up of 15 amino acids. Trimming stripped 3 bases from V and 5 bases from J, with 15 bases between. The CDR3 reads CASSLIRDGVDTQYF. CDR3 bases: TGTGCCAGCAGCTTGATCCGGGATGGTGTAGATACGCAGTATTTT.

J is TRBJ1-5 and V is TRBV6-6, with 9 bases identical to TRBD1. Unmatched junction bases numbered 2, after V lost 0 bases and J lost 2 bases. Germline V CDR1 and CDR2: MNHNY, SVGAGI (reference sequence). The CDR3 extends over 16 amino acids. The CDR3 loop is CASSYSDRGRNQPQHF. Here the CDR3 DNA reads TGTGCCAGCAGTTACTCGGACAGGGGACGCAATCAGCCCCAGCATTTT.

V gene TRBV11-2 combines with J gene TRBJ2-2, with D perhaps assigned TRBD1 or TRBD2 (5 bases each). Germline CDR1 and CDR2: SGHAT and FQNNGV. The germline V and J ends were trimmed by 2 bases and 2 bases, with 12 bases remaining between them. This CDR3 is built from 16 residues. CDR3 sequence reads: CASSLFFGTNTGELFF. CDR3 nucleotides: TGTGCCAGCAGCTTATTCTTCGGGACCAACACCGGGGAGCTGTTTTTT.

This clone turned up a few times. The V and J genes are TRBV7-2 and TRBJ1-5; 8 bases line up with TRBD1. Unmatched junction bases numbered 12, after V lost 1 base and J lost 1 base. CDR1 and CDR2 (germline): SGHTA, FQGNSA. The CDR3 sequence is 19 residues long. CDR3 sequence reads: CASSLDQGARYASNQPQHF. In nucleotides, the CDR3 is TGTGCCAGCAGCTTAGATCAGGGGGCTCGGTATGCGAGCAATCAGCCCCAGCATTTT.

The chain has TRBV14 and TRBJ1-5, with no clear D. The CDR3 totals 13 residues. The V gene lost 1 base and the J gene lost 3 bases, with 4 bases spanning the gap. CDR1 is SGHDN, CDR2 FVKESK, per germline. The CDR3 DNA sequence: TGTGCCAGCAGCCAAGCCGTCAATCAGCCCCAGCATTTT. Protein sequence: CASSQAVNQPQHF.

The chain couples TRBV7-8 to TRBJ1-1; the match to TRBD1 covers 9 bases. Germline V gene sequence: CDR1 SGHVS, CDR2 FQNEAQ. This CDR3 comprises 14 residues. Trimming took 5 bases from V and 6 from J; bases not matched to a gene: 7. The CDR3 nucleotides are TGTGCCAGCAGCGTACAGGGGGCGGGGGCTGAAGCTTTCTTT. Translated, it gives CASSVQGAGAEAFF.

With regard to this clone: Different DNA sequences within this sample yield the same CDR3. The V and J genes are TRBV19 and TRBJ2-3, with a possible D match to TRBD1 (7 bases). CDR1 and CDR2 from the germline V gene are LNHDA and SQIVND (reference sequence). The CDR3 is 14 amino acids. Trimming cost V 4 bases and J 3 bases, with 11 bases left between them. The CDR3 reads CASSTQGGTDTQYF. The CDR3, as DNA: TGTGCCAGTAGTACCCAGGGGGGTACAGATACGCAGTATTTT.

This chain joins TRBV7-2 and TRBJ1-4; D may be TRBD1 (6 bases). Trimming stripped 9 bases from V and 1 base from J, with 9 bases between. The germline V gene encodes CDR1 SGHTA and CDR2 FQGNSA. The CDR3 totals 13 residues. The CDR3 loop reads CASKDRTNEKLFF. As DNA, the CDR3 is TGTGCCAGTAAGGACAGAACTAATGAAAAACTGTTTTTT.

In its sample, this clone was seen a few times. The chain uses TRBV7-2 and TRBJ1-5; D is ambiguous. This CDR3 has 14 amino acids. V lost 2 bases and J lost 11, with 16 bases in between. Germline V gene lookup returns CDR1 SGHTA and CDR2 FQGNSA. The CDR3, as DNA: TGTGCCAGCAGCTTATTGGTATTGGGTTCGGCCCAGCATTTT. It yields the protein CASSLLVLGSAQHF.

This clone was detected a few times. A much larger clone differs by one base, so this may be a read error. Other DNA variants within this sample encode the same CDR3. The chain carries TRBV5-1 and TRBJ2-1; the match to TRBD2 covers 7 bases. Germline loops: CDR1 SGHRS, CDR2 YFSETQ. This CDR3 is 15 amino acids long. The V segment lost 1 base and the J segment 2 bases; nucleotides outside the gene matches: 3. Written as DNA, the CDR3 is TGCGCCAGCAGCTTGTCAAGCGGGGCCTACAATGAGCAGTTCTTC. Translating gives CASSLSSGAYNEQFF.

This chain joins TRBV11-3 and TRBJ1-1, with a possible D match to TRBD1 (5 bases). Germline-derived CDR1 and CDR2 are SGHNT and YENEEA. With 4 bases removed from V and 5 bases from J, the gap between germline ends came to 14 bases. There are 14 residues in the CDR3. CDR3 in amino acids: CASSSGTWGTEAFF. The CDR3 DNA reads as TGTGCCAGCAGCTCCGGGACTTGGGGTACTGAAGCTTTCTTT.

This clone was seen only once. CDR3 bases: TGTGCCAGCAGTTCTCCTAGCGATACCTACGAGCAGTACTTC. It codes for CASSSPSDTYEQYF. This chain connects TRBV28 to TRBJ2-7; TRBD2 is a possible D gene (6 bases). The CDR3 extends over 14 amino acids. Trimming shortened V by 4 bases and J by 2 bases, and 12 bases separated the two germline ends. Per the germline V gene, CDR1 is MDHEN and CDR2 is SYDVKM.

The chain is built from TRBV9 and TRBJ2-7, with 7 bases identical to TRBD1. CDR3 length: 15 residues. V shed 0 bases, J shed 3 bases, and the junction held 6 bases outside the gene matches. Germline values: CDR1 SGDLS, CDR2 YYNGEE. The CDR3 sequence is CASSVGGQSDYEQYF. CDR3 nucleotide sequence: TGTGCCAGCAGCGTAGGGGGACAGTCTGACTACGAGCAGTACTTC.

This sequence joins TRBV5-1 and TRBJ2-5; 8 nucleotides agree with TRBD1. Germline V gene data show CDR1 as SGHRS and CDR2 as YFSETQ. The V and J ends lost 1 base and 0 bases, in that order; junction bases with no gene match: 5. This CDR3 is 16 amino acids long. The CDR3 coding sequence is TGCGCCAGCAGCTTGAGGGGACAGGAGTACCAAGAGACCCAGTACTTC. Its translation is CASSLRGQEYQETQYF. The full variable domain, with the rest looked up from reference TRBV5-1 and TRBJ2-5, is KAGVTQTPRYLIKTRGQQVTLSCSPISGHRSVSWYQQTPGQGLQFLFEYFSETQRNKGNFPGRFSGRQFSNSRSEMNVSTLELGDSALYLCASSLRGQEYQETQYFGPGTRLLVL.

The V gene is TRBV4-1, the J gene TRBJ2-4; D possibly uses TRBD1 or TRBD2 (5 bases each). Looked up from germline, CDR1 is MGHRA and CDR2 is YSYEKL. Trimming removed 1 base from V and 10 bases from J, with 14 bases in between. The CDR3 spans 14 residues. DNA of the CDR3: TGCGCCAGCAGCCAAGGACAGAAACTAGAGATTCAGTACTTC. Translation gives CASSQGQKLEIQYF.

The gene calls are TRBV28 and TRBJ2-1; the D gene is possibly TRBD1 (6 bases). Per the germline V gene, CDR1 is MDHEN and CDR2 is SYDVKM. Trimming stripped 2 bases from V and 0 bases from J, with 11 bases between. The CDR3 length is 16 residues. CDR3 in DNA: TGTGCCAGCAGTTTAGAAGGGGGATACTCCTACAATGAGCAGTTCTTC. This encodes CASSLEGGYSYNEQFF.

CDR3 protein: CASEAHTDSPLHF. Here the CDR3 DNA reads TGTGCCAGCGAGGCCCATACGGATTCACCCCTCCACTTT. The rearrangement joins TRBV2 to TRBJ1-6; D is unclear. The CDR3 is 13 residues long. Germline V lookup: CDR1 SNHLY, CDR2 FYNNEI. The V end was cut by 8 bases, the J end by 8 bases, with 13 bases between.

The genes are TRBV7-3 and TRBJ2-5; perhaps TRBD2 as D (5 bases). Germline assignment: CDR1 SGHTA and CDR2 FQGTGA. The V and J ends lost 1 base and 3 bases respectively, with 6 bases between them. CDR3 length: 13 amino acids. CDR3 nucleotide sequence: TGTGCCAGCAGCTTAATTAGCGAAGAGACCCAGTACTTC. Its translation: CASSLISEETQYF.

V gene TRBV6-1 combines with J gene TRBJ2-2; 7 nucleotides line up with TRBD2. The CDR3 consists of 15 residues. The germline V gene encodes CDR1 MNHNS and CDR2 SASEGT. The V segment lost 7 bases and the J segment 6 bases; nucleotides outside the gene matches: 11. The CDR3 sequence: CASTTTGGSPGELFF. The CDR3 DNA follows: TGTGCCAGCACCACGACTGGCGGGAGCCCCGGGGAGCTGTTTTTT.

V usage is TRBV7-9 and J usage is TRBJ2-5; the D is unclear. Germline V CDR1 and CDR2: SEHNR, FQNEAQ (reference sequence). V lost 1 base and J lost 8, with 11 bases in between. The CDR3 has 13 amino acids. CDR3 bases: TGTGCCAGCAGCTTAGGGGATAGAGCTACCCAGTACTTC. It encodes CASSLGDRATQYF.

J is TRBJ2-1 and V is TRBV7-9; weak D call: TRBD2 (5 bases). V dropped 5 bases and J dropped 1 base, with 15 bases sitting between them. Germline V lookup: CDR1 SEHNR, CDR2 FQNEAQ (reference sequence). This CDR3 is built from 16 residues. In DNA, the CDR3 is TGTGCCAGCAGCCCGTCGCAGCGGTTTTCCTACAATGAGCAGTTCTTC. Translation: CASSPSQRFSYNEQFF. Full variable domain (remainder filled in from reference TRBV7-9 and TRBJ2-1): DTGVSQNPRHKITKRGQNVTFRCDPISEHNRLYWYRQTLGQGPEFLTYFQNEAQLEKSRLLSDRFSAERPKGSFSTLEIQRTEQGDSAMYLCASSPSQRFSYNEQFFGPGTRLTVL.

This clone showed up just once. The chain recombines TRBV2 with TRBJ2-7, with 9 nucleotides matching TRBD2. V was pared by 6 bases and J by 3 bases, with 9 bases of the junction left unmatched. The V gene's germline CDR1 is SNHLY and CDR2 FYNNEI. The CDR3 consists of 15 residues. CDR3 DNA: TGTGCCAGCAGACAGGGGTTAGCGGGAGTCTACGAGCAGTACTTC. Translation gives CASRQGLAGVYEQYF.

This rearrangement joins TRBV28 to TRBJ2-2, with D perhaps matching TRBD1 (7 bases). Germline values: CDR1 MDHEN, CDR2 SYDVKM. The CDR3 contains 15 residues. The V gene lost 6 bases and the J gene lost 0 bases, with 11 bases spanning the gap. The CDR3 spells CASREGTANTGELFF. The CDR3 nucleotides are TGTGCCAGCAGGGAGGGGACAGCGAACACCGGGGAGCTGTTTTTT.

The chain has TRBV7-9 and TRBJ2-1; tentative D call: TRBD2 (6 bases). This CDR3 is 11 amino acids long. Germline CDR1 reads SEHNR; CDR2 reads FQNEAQ (reference sequence). V was pared by 0 bases and J by 14 bases, with 8 bases between. CDR3 loop: CASSLAGSEFF. CDR3 nucleotide sequence: TGTGCCAGCAGCTTAGCCGGGAGCGAGTTCTTC. Full variable domain (remainder filled in from reference TRBV7-9 and TRBJ2-1): DTGVSQNPRHKITKRGQNVTFRCDPISEHNRLYWYRQTLGQGPEFLTYFQNEAQLEKSRLLSDRFSAERPKGSFSTLEIQRTEQGDSAMYLCASSLAGSEFFGPGTRLTVL.